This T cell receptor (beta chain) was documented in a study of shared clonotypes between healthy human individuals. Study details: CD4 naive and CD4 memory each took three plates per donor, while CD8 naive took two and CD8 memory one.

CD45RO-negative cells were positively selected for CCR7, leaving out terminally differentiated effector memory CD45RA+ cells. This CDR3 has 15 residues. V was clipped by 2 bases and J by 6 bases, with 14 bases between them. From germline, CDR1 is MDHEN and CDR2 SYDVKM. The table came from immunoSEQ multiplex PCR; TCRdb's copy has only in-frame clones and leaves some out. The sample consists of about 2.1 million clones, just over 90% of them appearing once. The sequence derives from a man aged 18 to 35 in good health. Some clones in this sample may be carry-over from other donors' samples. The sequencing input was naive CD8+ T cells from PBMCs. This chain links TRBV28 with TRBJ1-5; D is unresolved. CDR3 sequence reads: CASSLIIGVGQPQHF. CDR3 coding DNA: TGTGCCAGCAGTTTAATTATCGGGGTGGGTCAGCCCCAGCATTTT.